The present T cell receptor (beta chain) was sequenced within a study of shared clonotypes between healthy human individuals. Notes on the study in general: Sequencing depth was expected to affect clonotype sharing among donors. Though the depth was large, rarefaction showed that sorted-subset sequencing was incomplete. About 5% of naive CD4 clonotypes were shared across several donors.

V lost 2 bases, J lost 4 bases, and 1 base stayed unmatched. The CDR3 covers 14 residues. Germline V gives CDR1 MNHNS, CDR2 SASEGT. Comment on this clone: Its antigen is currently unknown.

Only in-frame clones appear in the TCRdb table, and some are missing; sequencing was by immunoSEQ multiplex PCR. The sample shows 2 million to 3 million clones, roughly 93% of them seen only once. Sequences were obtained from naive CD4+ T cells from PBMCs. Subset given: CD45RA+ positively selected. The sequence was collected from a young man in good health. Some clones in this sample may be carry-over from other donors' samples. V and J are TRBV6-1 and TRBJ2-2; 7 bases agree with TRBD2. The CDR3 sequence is CASSESSGTGELFF. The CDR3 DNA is TGTGCCAGCAGTGAATCTAGCGGCACCGGGGAGCTGTTTTTT.